Below, one T cell receptor beta chain is given with its context. The antigen is unknown. Produced via immunoSEQ multiplex PCR; TCRdb's table is partial and in-frame only. The table records about 350,000 clones, 85% to 90% of them present only once. These data belong to a study of Ad26.COV2.S vaccination and SARS-CoV-2 variants. About the research overall: The Ad26.COV2.S arm of the COV1001 trial was where the donor was placed. Broader study findings: Spike-specific CD8+ and CD4+ T cell responses reportedly showed substantial breadth after vaccination. Quantification of TCR breadth and depth may have yielded underestimates of total T cell responses.

The CDR3 consists of 18 residues. Germline V gene data show CDR1 as SGHAT and CDR2 as FQNNGV. V lost 5 bases, J lost 1 base, and 7 bases stayed unmatched. The treatment: over 15 received Ad26.COV2.S at low or high dose, single or two shots; several received placebo; per-sample allocation not given. Day 63 after the first injection of vaccine or placebo was the sampling time. An Ad26 vector that expressed Wuhan-strain SARS-CoV-2 spike constituted the vaccine. The V call is TRBV11-2, the J call TRBJ2-3; 15 bases fit TRBD2. This TCR came from a person between 18 and 65 years old who received the Ad26.COV2.S COVID-19 vaccine or a placebo. This sample comprised peripheral blood, obtained in a trial of Ad26.COV2.S vaccine versus placebo. In DNA, the CDR3 is TGTGCCAGCAGCCGCCGGACTAGCGGGGGGGCCGGCACAGATACGCAGTATTTT. Amino acid sequence: CASSRRTSGGAGTDTQYF.